This is a list of T cell receptor beta chains from one sample in a study of T cell responses to AZD1222 COVID-19 vaccine. Sequenced by immunoSEQ multiplex PCR; TCRdb stores in-frame clones only, minus some. The sample holds around 72,000 clones; around 86% are singletons and the top ten take 24%. Sequencing was performed on peripheral blood, taken on day 0 of AZD1222 vaccination. All receptors derive from an adult in good health. Both conserved end residues are part of each CDR3. D genes are given only for firm matches. For some rows the clone size is stated as once, few or many, or as a class when expanded; others skip it.

d_call: TRBD1
v_call: TRBV5-1
j_call: TRBJ2-7
clone_size: NA
cdr3_nt: TGCGCCAGCAGCTGGGGACAGGGGGACTACGAGCAGTACTTC
cdr3_aa: CASSWGQGDYEQYF

d_call: NA
v_call: TRBV5-6
j_call: TRBJ1-6
clone_size: NA
cdr3_nt: TGTGCCAGCAGCTTGGCCCCGGTTTGGAATTCACCCCTCCACTTT
cdr3_aa: CASSLAPVWNSPLHF

d_call: NA
v_call: TRBV4-3
j_call: TRBJ2-6
clone_size: NA
cdr3_nt: TGCGCCAGCAGCCAAGGGGTCGCTGGGGCCAACGTCCTGACTTTC
cdr3_aa: CASSQGVAGANVLTF

d_call: TRBD1
v_call: TRBV18
j_call: TRBJ1-3
clone_size: NA
cdr3_nt: TGTGCCAGCTCACCTATTGGGGCAGGGGGCATCTCTGGAAACACCATATATTTT
cdr3_aa: CASSPIGAGGISGNTIYF

d_call: TRBD1
v_call: TRBV28
j_call: TRBJ1-6
clone_size: NA
cdr3_nt: TGTGCCAGCAGGAGGACAGGTTCACCCCTCCACTTT
cdr3_aa: CASRRTGSPLHF

d_call: NA
v_call: TRBV29-1
j_call: TRBJ2-7
clone_size: few
cdr3_nt: TGCAGCGTGGGACATCTTTCCTACGAGCAGTACTTC
cdr3_aa: CSVGHLSYEQYF

d_call: NA
v_call: TRBV6-4
j_call: TRBJ2-3
clone_size: NA
cdr3_nt: TGTGCCAGCAGCCCGGGGGCTCGGACAGATACGCAGTATTTT
cdr3_aa: CASSPGARTDTQYF

d_call: NA
v_call: TRBV29-1
j_call: TRBJ1-4
clone_size: once
cdr3_nt: TGCAGCATCCGGGGGACAAGTAATGAAAAACTGTTTTTT
cdr3_aa: CSIRGTSNEKLFF

d_call: TRBD2
v_call: TRBV30
j_call: TRBJ2-5
clone_size: NA
cdr3_nt: TGTGCCTGGAGTTTAACGACTAGCGGGGGCCAAGAGACCCAGTACTTC
cdr3_aa: CAWSLTTSGGQETQYF

d_call: NA
v_call: TRBV18
j_call: TRBJ1-4
clone_size: once
cdr3_nt: TGTGCCAGCTCACCTAATTCGGCAGGGAGGCAAGAAAAACTGTTTTTT
cdr3_aa: CASSPNSAGRQEKLFF

d_call: TRBD2
v_call: TRBV4-3
j_call: TRBJ2-3
clone_size: NA
cdr3_nt: TGCGCCAGCAGCCTCGGACTAGCGGGGGGGTCCACAGATACGCAGTATTTT
cdr3_aa: CASSLGLAGGSTDTQYF

d_call: TRBD1
v_call: TRBV4-3
j_call: TRBJ1-2
clone_size: NA
cdr3_nt: TGCGCCAGCAGCCAAGATTTAGGGGGCGGCGGCTACACCTTC
cdr3_aa: CASSQDLGGGGYTF

d_call: NA
v_call: TRBV6-2/TRBV6-3
j_call: TRBJ2-3
clone_size: NA
cdr3_nt: TGTGCCAGCAGTTCCATGGGGACCGGCCAAGATACGCAGTATTTT
cdr3_aa: CASSSMGTGQDTQYF

d_call: NA
v_call: TRBV5-4
j_call: TRBJ2-5
clone_size: NA
cdr3_nt: TGTGCCAGCAGCAGAGAAGAGACCCAGTACTTC
cdr3_aa: CASSREETQYF

d_call: NA
v_call: TRBV7-2
j_call: TRBJ2-3
clone_size: NA
cdr3_nt: TGTGCCAGCAGCTTAGACCGGGGGGCCACAGATACGCAGTATTTT
cdr3_aa: CASSLDRGATDTQYF

d_call: TRBD1
v_call: TRBV5-1
j_call: TRBJ1-2
clone_size: NA
cdr3_nt: TGCGCCAGCAGCCTAATGCAGGGGGGCGGAGGCGGCTACACCTTC
cdr3_aa: CASSLMQGGGGGYTF

d_call: NA
v_call: TRBV4-3
j_call: TRBJ2-2
clone_size: once
cdr3_nt: TGCGCCAGCAGCCAAGGCGCTAGTAGGGCCGGGGAGCTGTTTTTT
cdr3_aa: CASSQGASRAGELFF

d_call: NA
v_call: TRBV11-3
j_call: TRBJ2-3
clone_size: NA
cdr3_nt: TGTGCCAGCAGCTTAGGCACAGCGGCCACAGATACGCAGTATTTT
cdr3_aa: CASSLGTAATDTQYF

d_call: NA
v_call: TRBV13
j_call: TRBJ1-6
clone_size: NA
cdr3_nt: TGTGCCAGCAGCTTAGGAGGCGGAACGTATAATTCACCCCTCCACTTT
cdr3_aa: CASSLGGGTYNSPLHF

d_call: NA
v_call: TRBV6-6
j_call: TRBJ1-5
clone_size: NA
cdr3_nt: TGTGCCAGCAGATCCCCCGGAGGGGGCAATCAGCCCCAGCATTTT
cdr3_aa: CASRSPGGGNQPQHF

d_call: TRBD1
v_call: TRBV10-3
j_call: TRBJ1-1
clone_size: NA
cdr3_nt: TGTGCCATCAGTGCAGACCGGGACAGTAACACTGAAGCTTTCTTT
cdr3_aa: CAISADRDSNTEAFF

d_call: NA
v_call: TRBV4-3
j_call: TRBJ1-2
clone_size: NA
cdr3_nt: TGCGCCAGCAGCCAAGATGGCAGGAGTGCTAACTATGGCTACACCTTC
cdr3_aa: CASSQDGRSANYGYTF

d_call: NA
v_call: TRBV21-1
j_call: TRBJ2-5
clone_size: NA
cdr3_nt: TGTGCCAGCAGCAAAGACCACAGCCAAGAGACCCAGTACTTC
cdr3_aa: CASSKDHSQETQYF

d_call: NA
v_call: TRBV10-3
j_call: TRBJ1-3
clone_size: NA
cdr3_nt: TGTGCCATCAGTGAGGCAGGCCCCGGAAACACCATATATTTT
cdr3_aa: CAISEAGPGNTIYF

d_call: TRBD1
v_call: TRBV7-2
j_call: TRBJ2-2
clone_size: NA
cdr3_nt: TGTGCCAGCAGATCCTCAGGGGGAGACACCGGGGAGCTGTTTTTT
cdr3_aa: CASRSSGGDTGELFF

d_call: TRBD1
v_call: TRBV5-1
j_call: TRBJ2-1
clone_size: NA
cdr3_nt: TGCGCCAGCAGCCCGGGAGGAGGTCGGGACAGGGGGTTCTTC
cdr3_aa: CASSPGGGRDRGFF

d_call: NA
v_call: TRBV19
j_call: TRBJ1-1
clone_size: NA
cdr3_nt: TGTGCCAGTAGTGCGACAGTGAACACTGAAGCTTTCTTT
cdr3_aa: CASSATVNTEAFF

d_call: NA
v_call: TRBV19
j_call: TRBJ1-6
clone_size: NA
cdr3_nt: TGTGCCAGTAGCCAACAGACAGGATCAAATTCACCCCTCCACTTT
cdr3_aa: CASSQQTGSNSPLHF

d_call: TRBD1
v_call: TRBV4-3
j_call: TRBJ2-3
clone_size: NA
cdr3_nt: TGCGCCAGCAGCCAAGAATGGACAGGGGGCACAGATACGCAGTATTTT
cdr3_aa: CASSQEWTGGTDTQYF

d_call: TRBD1
v_call: TRBV30
j_call: TRBJ1-4
clone_size: NA
cdr3_nt: TGTGCCTGGACCGGGACAGGGGATGAAAAACTGTTTTTT
cdr3_aa: CAWTGTGDEKLFF

d_call: NA
v_call: TRBV27
j_call: TRBJ1-2
clone_size: NA
cdr3_nt: TGTGCCAGCAGTTTCAGCGGAGGTGGCTACACCTTC
cdr3_aa: CASSFSGGGYTF

d_call: NA
v_call: TRBV7-2
j_call: TRBJ1-3
clone_size: NA
cdr3_nt: TGTGCCAGCAGCTTTACCGGGGGAGGGGTTGGAAACACCATATATTTT
cdr3_aa: CASSFTGGGVGNTIYF

d_call: NA
v_call: TRBV5-8
j_call: TRBJ1-6
clone_size: NA
cdr3_nt: TGTGCCAGCAGCCTGGCCAGGGATAATTCACCCCTCCACTTT
cdr3_aa: CASSLARDNSPLHF

d_call: TRBD1
v_call: TRBV11-2
j_call: TRBJ2-7
clone_size: NA
cdr3_nt: TGTGCCAGCAGCGGTTCTAGGACAGGGCCTTATTCCTACGAGCAGTACTTC
cdr3_aa: CASSGSRTGPYSYEQYF

d_call: TRBD2
v_call: TRBV27
j_call: TRBJ2-1
clone_size: NA
cdr3_nt: TGTGCCAGCAGCCCTCGGGGGGGGCTATACAATGAGCAGTTCTTC
cdr3_aa: CASSPRGGLYNEQFF

d_call: NA
v_call: TRBV28
j_call: TRBJ1-4
clone_size: few
cdr3_nt: TGTGCCAGCTACAATGAAAAACTGTTTTTT
cdr3_aa: CASYNEKLFF

d_call: NA
v_call: TRBV30
j_call: TRBJ2-2
clone_size: NA
cdr3_nt: TGTGCCTCTCTACGAGGCCAGAACACCGGGGAGCTGTTTTTT
cdr3_aa: CASLRGQNTGELFF

d_call: NA
v_call: TRBV5-8
j_call: TRBJ2-7
clone_size: NA
cdr3_nt: TGTGCCAGCAGCTTCCAGGCTCCTGAGTACTTC
cdr3_aa: CASSFQAPEYF

d_call: NA
v_call: TRBV20-1
j_call: TRBJ2-2
clone_size: NA
cdr3_nt: TGCAGTGCTAGTCGGTCCGGGGGCCCCGGGGAGCTGTTTTTT
cdr3_aa: CSASRSGGPGELFF

d_call: NA
v_call: TRBV11-2
j_call: TRBJ1-1
clone_size: NA
cdr3_nt: TGTGCCAGCAGCTTAGCCTACCGGGGGGCTAGCACTGAAGCTTTCTTT
cdr3_aa: CASSLAYRGASTEAFF

d_call: TRBD1
v_call: TRBV23-1
j_call: TRBJ1-1
clone_size: NA
cdr3_nt: TGCGCCAGCAGTCCGGCGGTTGGGTGGGACAGGGGCACTGAAGCTTTCTTT
cdr3_aa: CASSPAVGWDRGTEAFF

d_call: NA
v_call: TRBV5-4
j_call: TRBJ2-2
clone_size: NA
cdr3_nt: TGTGCCAGCAGCTTGGAGCCGAGACCGAACACCGGGGAGCTGTTTTTT
cdr3_aa: CASSLEPRPNTGELFF

d_call: NA
v_call: TRBV27
j_call: TRBJ1-5
clone_size: NA
cdr3_nt: TGTGCCAGCTCGGACAGCGGACAGCCCCAGCATTTT
cdr3_aa: CASSDSGQPQHF

d_call: TRBD1
v_call: TRBV2
j_call: TRBJ2-1
clone_size: NA
cdr3_nt: TGTGCCAGCAGTCAGGACAGGGGTGAGCAGTTCTTC
cdr3_aa: CASSQDRGEQFF

d_call: NA
v_call: TRBV30
j_call: TRBJ1-1
clone_size: NA
cdr3_nt: TGTGCCTCCACCGACCTACGGGGCAGGGCCCGCACTGAAGCTTTCTTT
cdr3_aa: CASTDLRGRARTEAFF

d_call: NA
v_call: TRBV6-5
j_call: TRBJ1-2
clone_size: NA
cdr3_nt: TGTGCCAGCAGTTACGGGTCGGCCGACTATGGCTACACCTTC
cdr3_aa: CASSYGSADYGYTF

d_call: NA
v_call: TRBV5-1
j_call: TRBJ1-3
clone_size: few
cdr3_nt: TGCGCCAGCAGCTGGAATCCAGGTGGAAACACCATATATTTT
cdr3_aa: CASSWNPGGNTIYF

d_call: NA
v_call: TRBV29-1
j_call: TRBJ2-3
clone_size: NA
cdr3_nt: TGCAGCGCCCATCCGGGAAGAACAGATACGCAGTATTTT
cdr3_aa: CSAHPGRTDTQYF